A selection of T cell receptor beta chains follows, all from one sample in a study of cytomegalovirus exposure and HLA in healthy donors. The assay was immunoSEQ multiplex PCR, and TCRdb's table has in-frame clones only and misses some. This table holds around 97,000 clones, 65% to 85% found once. The specimen sequenced was PBMCs. All receptors come from a man in his forties in good health and CMV-seropositive. Each CDR3 is given with its conserved first and last residue. A D gene is named only where the DNA matches it firmly. Clone size appears in some rows only: once, few, many, or a class for an expanded clone.

size	V	D	J	CDR3	DNA
once	TRBV7-7	TRBD1	TRBJ2-3	CASSLGGTGFDTQYF	TGTGCTAGCAGCTTAGGAGGGACAGGGTTCGATACGCAGTATTTT
few	TRBV6-4	NA	TRBJ1-1	CASSDSSRATEAFF	TGTGCCAGCAGTGACTCAAGCAGGGCGACTGAAGCTTTCTTT
few	TRBV11-2	TRBD2	TRBJ2-1	CASSIRRLAGGRNEQFF	TGTGCCAGCAGCATTCGCCGACTAGCGGGGGGACGCAATGAGCAGTTCTTC
NA	TRBV7-6	NA	TRBJ1-3	CASSLGGGGISGNTIYF	TGTGCCAGCAGCTTAGGAGGGGGTGGAATCTCTGGAAACACCATATATTTT
NA	TRBV7-9	NA	TRBJ1-1	CASSLLTGWGNYAEAFF	TGTGCCAGCAGCTTACTAACAGGGTGGGGGAACTACGCTGAAGCTTTCTTT
NA	TRBV6-1	TRBD1	TRBJ2-7	CASRRQGYPYEQYF	TGTGCCAGCAGGAGACAGGGTTATCCCTACGAGCAGTACTTC
NA	TRBV2	TRBD1	TRBJ1-5	CASSVRTGGSQPQHF	TGTGCCAGCAGTGTAAGAACAGGGGGGAGTCAGCCCCAGCATTTT
NA	TRBV10-1	NA	TRBJ2-7	CARYPRGWDRGKESYEQYF	TGCGCCAGATATCCGAGAGGGTGGGATCGGGGGAAGGAGTCCTACGAGCAGTACTTC
NA	TRBV27	NA	TRBJ2-4	CASSPSILAKNSQYF	TGTGCCAGCAGTCCCTCAATTTTGGCCAAAAACAGTCAGTACTTC
NA	TRBV10-2	NA	TRBJ2-3	CASSEGGGGGSTDTQYF	TGCGCCAGCAGTGAGGGTGGGGGGGGCGGGAGCACAGATACGCAGTATTTT
NA	TRBV6-5	TRBD1	TRBJ2-1	CASGSPGTGFYNEQFF	TGTGCCAGCGGTTCCCCCGGGACAGGGTTTTACAATGAGCAGTTCTTC
NA	TRBV5-6	NA	TRBJ2-7	CASSIRPTAGEQYF	TGTGCCAGCAGCATACGACCCACCGCGGGGGAGCAGTACTTC
once	TRBV28	TRBD1	TRBJ2-7	CASSLPPTGPYSYEQYF	TGTGCCAGCAGCCTCCCCCCGACAGGGCCCTACTCCTACGAGCAGTACTTC
NA	TRBV29-1	NA	TRBJ2-2	CSVALGVGGELFF	TGCAGCGTTGCCCTAGGGGTTGGCGGGGAGCTGTTTTTT